The rows below give T cell receptor beta chains drawn from one sample of a study of CD8 T cells in Susac syndrome. TCRdb reprocessed the immunoSEQ multiplex PCR reads via MiXCR and lists one record per CDR3 protein. The sample consists of 200,000 to 250,000 distinct CDR3 sequences, about 94% of them appearing once. The sequenced material came from CD8+ T cells from PBMCs. The receptors stem from a human donor with multiple sclerosis. CDR3s include the opening cysteine and the closing phenylalanine or tryptophan. D genes are given only for firm matches. Not all rows give a size; the values are once, few, many and, for expanded clones, a class.

cdr3_aa cdr3_nt d_call clone_size j_call v_call
CASSYSLSGDQPQHF TGTGCCAGCAGTTACTCGCTATCAGGGGATCAGCCCCAGCATTTT NA once TRBJ1-5 TRBV6-2/TRBV6-3
CASSHGQGNQPQHF TGTGCCAGCAGCCATGGACAGGGCAATCAGCCCCAGCATTTT TRBD1 NA TRBJ1-5 TRBV6-2/TRBV6-3
CASSYWTGKYTEAFF TGCGCCAGCAGCTACTGGACAGGGAAGTACACTGAAGCTTTCTTT TRBD1 NA TRBJ1-1 TRBV4-1
CASSAGTTNEQFF TGTGCCAGCAGCGCCGGAACGACTAATGAGCAGTTCTTC NA NA TRBJ2-1 TRBV7-2
CASSLGLAGSVYNEQFF TGCGCCAGCAGCTTGGGGTTAGCTGGATCAGTCTACAATGAGCAGTTCTTC NA NA TRBJ2-1 TRBV5-1
CASRTSRGVNSPLHF TGTGCCAGCAGGACATCCAGAGGGGTAAATTCACCCCTCCACTTT NA NA TRBJ1-6 TRBV27
CASRDGGNQPQHF TGTGCCAGTAGGGATGGGGGCAATCAGCCCCAGCATTTT NA NA TRBJ1-5 TRBV19
CATSEPLVGHTDTQYF TGTGCCACCAGTGAGCCTCTAGTGGGGCACACAGATACGCAGTATTTT NA once TRBJ2-3 TRBV24-1
CASSQEGVPADEQFF TGCGCCAGCAGCCAAGAGGGAGTCCCCGCGGATGAGCAGTTCTTC NA once TRBJ2-1 TRBV4-1
CASSEGQQSTDTQYF TGTGCCAGCAGTGAAGGCCAGCAGAGCACAGATACGCAGTATTTT NA NA TRBJ2-3 TRBV12-3/TRBV12-4
CASSFGGSTLGTEAFF TGTGCCAGCAGCTTTGGAGGATCGACCTTAGGTACTGAAGCTTTCTTT NA NA TRBJ1-1 TRBV7-6
CASSLVAGAEAFF TGTGCCAGCAGCTTAGTGGCCGGGGCTGAAGCTTTCTTT NA NA TRBJ1-1 TRBV13
CSARTPNTEAFF TGCAGTGCTAGAACTCCCAACACTGAAGCTTTCTTT NA NA TRBJ1-1 TRBV20-1
CASSQGGSRANEQYF TGCGCCAGCAGCCAAGGTGGCAGTCGAGCCAACGAGCAGTACTTC NA NA TRBJ2-7 TRBV4-1
CASSGPGQVSYEQYF TGTGCCAGCAGTGGACCGGGACAGGTCTCCTACGAGCAGTACTTC TRBD1 NA TRBJ2-7 TRBV2
CASSYFSGSPPRAPDEQFF TGTGCCAGCAGTTACTTTAGCGGGAGCCCTCCTCGAGCCCCTGATGAGCAGTTCTTC TRBD2 once TRBJ2-1 TRBV12-3/TRBV12-4
CASSLQGAVYEQYF TGTGCCAGCAGTCTACAGGGTGCGGTATACGAGCAGTACTTC NA NA TRBJ2-7 TRBV27
CASSWGADTQYF TGTGCCAGCAGCTGGGGAGCAGATACGCAGTATTTT NA few TRBJ2-3 TRBV7-8
CATSDVLAGQETQYF TGTGCCACCAGTGATGTACTAGCGGGGCAAGAGACCCAGTACTTC TRBD2 NA TRBJ2-5 TRBV24-1
CASSLNEGASSGANVLTF TGCGCCAGCAGCTTGAACGAGGGGGCCAGCTCTGGGGCCAACGTCCTGACTTTC TRBD1 NA TRBJ2-6 TRBV5-1
CASNQWTGSNTGELFF TGTGCCAGCAACCAATGGACAGGGTCCAACACCGGGGAGCTGTTTTTT TRBD1 NA TRBJ2-2 TRBV7-2
CASSITQTGGTRPQHF TGTGCCAGTAGTATAACCCAGACAGGGGGCACACGGCCCCAGCATTTT TRBD1 NA TRBJ1-5 TRBV19
CSVEIGENEQYF TGCAGCGTTGAGATAGGGGAGAACGAGCAGTACTTC NA NA TRBJ2-7 TRBV29-1
CASSPSGTSGYNEQFF TGTGCCAGCAGCCCATCCGGGACTAGCGGCTACAATGAGCAGTTCTTC TRBD2 NA TRBJ2-1 TRBV9
CASRGQDNYEQYF TGTGCCAGCAGGGGACAGGACAACTACGAGCAGTACTTC TRBD1 NA TRBJ2-7 TRBV2
CASSDLVETQYF TGTGCCAGCAGTGACCTGGTGGAGACCCAGTACTTC NA NA TRBJ2-5 TRBV25-1
CAWSAPATYNSNQPQHF TGTGCCTGGAGTGCCCCCGCGACGTACAATAGCAATCAGCCCCAGCATTTT NA NA TRBJ1-5 TRBV30
CASSVGQGAFLEAFF TGTGCCAGCAGCGTCGGACAGGGGGCATTCCTTGAAGCTTTCTTT TRBD1 NA TRBJ1-1 TRBV5-5
CAIRSIGAGGPYEQYF TGTGCCATCCGTTCCATTGGGGCCGGGGGGCCCTACGAGCAGTACTTC NA NA TRBJ2-7 TRBV2
CASSLSQDRGRRSEAFF TGTGCCAGCAGCTTATCTCAGGACAGGGGGCGAAGGTCTGAAGCTTTCTTT TRBD1 NA TRBJ1-1 TRBV13
CASSVGGSGGDTQYF TGTGCCAGCAGCGTAGGAGGTAGTGGGGGAGATACGCAGTATTTT NA NA TRBJ2-3 TRBV9
CAWSVGPGTNYGYTF TGTGCCTGGAGTGTAGGTCCGGGAACTAACTATGGCTACACCTTC NA NA TRBJ1-2 TRBV30
CASSDRGQGNTEAFF TGTGCCAGCAGCGATAGGGGACAGGGAAACACTGAAGCTTTCTTT TRBD1 NA TRBJ1-1 TRBV9
CASSYRQEGGYTF TGTGCCAGCAGTTATCGCCAGGAAGGGGGCTACACCTTC NA few TRBJ1-2 TRBV6-5
CASMERGATQYSADTQYF TGCGCCAGCATGGAGCGGGGGGCCACTCAATACAGCGCAGATACGCAGTATTTT TRBD2 NA TRBJ2-3 TRBV10-2
CASSLPPGGKKGDTGELFF TGTGCCAGCAGTTTACCCCCCGGGGGAAAAAAGGGGGACACCGGGGAGCTGTTTTTT NA NA TRBJ2-2 TRBV12-3/TRBV12-4
CASSEPSVGETQYF TGTGCCAGCAGTGAGCCCTCGGTCGGGGAGACCCAGTACTTC NA NA TRBJ2-5 TRBV25-1
CASSLARQGYPKNIQYF TGTGCCAGCAGCTTAGCGAGGCAGGGCTACCCCAAAAACATTCAGTACTTC NA once TRBJ2-4 TRBV13
CASRQWHEKLFF TGTGCCAGCAGGCAGTGGCATGAAAAACTGTTTTTT NA NA TRBJ1-4 TRBV2
CASSVEAGNGELFF TGTGCCAGCAGCGTAGAGGCCGGGAACGGGGAGCTGTTTTTT NA NA TRBJ2-2 TRBV9
CATSGAGSYEQYF TGTGCCACCAGTGGCGCCGGGAGCTACGAGCAGTACTTC NA NA TRBJ2-7 TRBV24-1
CASSYDRLSSYEQYF TGTGCCAGCAGTTACGACAGGCTAAGCTCCTACGAGCAGTACTTC NA NA TRBJ2-7 TRBV6-2/TRBV6-3
CASSWGTSGVTSTDTQYF TGTGCCAGCAGTTGGGGGACTAGCGGGGTGACTAGCACAGATACGCAGTATTTT TRBD2 once TRBJ2-3 TRBV12-3/TRBV12-4
CASSPFGWGGDSYEQYF TGTGCCAGCAGTCCCTTCGGTTGGGGAGGGGACTCCTACGAGCAGTACTTC TRBD2 NA TRBJ2-7 TRBV6-2/TRBV6-3
CASSFGGGDSYEQYF TGTGCCAGCAGCTTTGGAGGGGGGGACTCGTACGAGCAGTACTTC NA once TRBJ2-7 TRBV7-8
CASSLDIVNTEAFF TGTGCCAGCAGCCTGGACATAGTGAACACTGAAGCTTTCTTT NA NA TRBJ1-1 TRBV5-5
CASRETGADGYTF TGTGCCAGCAGGGAGACAGGGGCGGATGGCTACACCTTC TRBD1 NA TRBJ1-2 TRBV2
CATSDGQTSTDTQYF TGTGCCACCAGTGACGGACAAACTAGCACAGATACGCAGTATTTT NA few TRBJ2-3 TRBV24-1